This passage covers 17 T cell receptor beta chains from one sample sequenced in a study of blood T cell repertoires in COVID-19. Sequencing used immunoSEQ multiplex PCR; TCRdb keeps in-frame clones, though not all of them. The sample has around 130,000 clones; 77% are singletons. The sample consisted of peripheral blood. These receptor sequences come from an elderly man with acute or convalescent COVID-19.

The chain couples TRBV14 to TRBJ1-2, with 7 bases that match TRBD1. CDR1 is SGHDN, CDR2 FVKESK, per germline. The junction had 14 bases not matched to a gene; V was cut back by 5 bases and J by 8 bases. The CDR3 is 15 residues long. CDR3 residues: CASSLSDRWTDGYTF. CDR3 DNA sequence: TGTGCCAGCAGCTTATCGGACAGGTGGACGGACGGCTACACCTTC.

The genes are TRBV19 and TRBJ2-2; TRBD2 matches at 15 bases. This CDR3 contains 18 residues. Germline lookup yields CDR1 LNHDA and CDR2 SQIVND (reference sequence). V dropped 3 bases and J dropped 3; count of bases not matched to a gene: 5. The CDR3 DNA sequence: TGTGCCAGTAGTATGGGACTAGCGGGGGGTCGGGACACCGGGGAGCTGTTTTTT. Translation: CASSMGLAGGRDTGELFF.

This chain connects TRBV4-2 to TRBJ2-2; 8 positions match TRBD2. The V gene end was trimmed by 0 bases and the J gene end by 5 bases; junction bases not matched to a gene: 2. Germline loops: CDR1 LGHNA, CDR2 YNFKEQ. The CDR3 spans 15 residues. CDR3 in amino acids: CASSQDQRGTGELFF. The CDR3 nucleotides are TGTGCCAGCAGCCAAGATCAGCGGGGGACCGGGGAGCTGTTTTTT.

The rearrangement links TRBV7-8 to TRBJ2-5; tentative D call: TRBD2 (6 bases). The V and J ends lost 0 bases and 5 bases respectively, with 10 bases between them. CDR1 SGHVS and CDR2 FQNEAQ come from the germline V gene. The length of the CDR3 is 14 residues. CDR3 sequence reads: CASSLAPAGETQYF. Written as DNA, the CDR3 is TGTGCCAGCAGCTTAGCGCCGGCGGGGGAGACCCAGTACTTC. Full variable domain (missing parts from reference TRBV7-8 and TRBJ2-5): GAGVSQSPRYKVAKRGQDVALRCDPISGHVSLFWYQQALGQGPEFLTYFQNEAQLDKSGLPSDRFFAERPEGSVSTLKIQRTQQEDSAVYLCASSLAPAGETQYFGPGTRLLVL.

This clone was detected only once. The V call is TRBV27, the J call TRBJ2-1; 13 bases match TRBD2. CDR3 length: 15 amino acids. From germline, CDR1 is MNHEY and CDR2 SMNVEV (reference sequence). V lost 6 bases to trimming and J lost 8 bases; unmatched junction nucleotides: 7. In DNA, the CDR3 is TGTGCCAGCAGGCTCGGGACTAGCGGGGTTCATGAGCAGTTCTTC. This codes for CASRLGTSGVHEQFF.

The chain employs TRBV18 and TRBJ2-7; D perhaps matches TRBD1 (6 bases). The CDR3 spans 15 residues. V was clipped by 2 bases and J by 0 bases, with 11 bases between them. The germline V gene has CDR1 KGHSH and CDR2 LQKENI. CDR3 nucleotide sequence: TGTGCCAGCTCACCAGGAGACAGGACCTCCTACGAGCAGTACTTC. Encoded protein: CASSPGDRTSYEQYF. The variable domain in full, with the rest retrieved from reference TRBV18 and TRBJ2-7, is NAGVMQNPRHLVRRRGQEARLRCSPMKGHSHVYWYRQLPEEGLKFMVYLQKENIIDESGMPKERFSAEFPKEGPSILRIQQVVRGDSAAYFCASSPGDRTSYEQYFGPGTRLTVT.

This chain links TRBV6-1 with TRBJ1-2; tentatively, D is TRBD1 (5 bases). The germline CDR1 and CDR2 sequences are MNHNS and SASEGT. The CDR3 contains 15 residues. V gave up 2 bases and J gave up 0 bases, with 10 bases separating them. CDR3 nucleotides: TGTGCCAGCAGTGAAAGCGGGGCCTCTAACTATGGCTACACCTTC. Its translation: CASSESGASNYGYTF.

This sequence joins TRBV19 and TRBJ1-1; TRBD1 might be the D (6 bases). CDR3 length: 13 residues. Germline V gene sequence: CDR1 LNHDA, CDR2 SQIVND (reference sequence). Between the trimmed V and J ends, which lost 3 bases and 5 bases, there was a span of 10 bases. CDR3 sequence: CASSIARGTEAFF. As DNA, the CDR3 is TGTGCCAGTAGTATTGCCAGGGGAACTGAAGCTTTCTTT.

This clone was detected once. The V and J genes are TRBV18 and TRBJ2-7; D may be TRBD1 (6 bases). Germline-derived CDR1 and CDR2 are KGHSH and LQKENI. V was pared by 3 bases and J by 1 base, with 7 bases between. This CDR3 region has 13 residues. CDR3 loop: CASSPGTSYEQYF. CDR3 nucleotides: TGTGCCAGCTCACCTGGGACATCCTACGAGCAGTACTTC. Full variable domain (missing parts from reference TRBV18 and TRBJ2-7): NAGVMQNPRHLVRRRGQEARLRCSPMKGHSHVYWYRQLPEEGLKFMVYLQKENIIDESGMPKERFSAEFPKEGPSILRIQQVVRGDSAAYFCASSPGTSYEQYFGPGTRLTVT.

The V call is TRBV28, the J call TRBJ2-7; 8 bases align to TRBD1. The CDR3 has 15 amino acids. V was clipped by 7 bases and J by 0 bases; unmatched bases: 8. In germline, CDR1 is MDHEN, CDR2 SYDVKM. CDR3 loop: CASTPGTGRSYEQYF. The CDR3 DNA sequence: TGTGCCAGCACCCCGGGGACAGGCCGCTCCTACGAGCAGTACTTC.

This clone was picked up one time. This rearrangement joins TRBV6-2 or TRBV6-3 to TRBJ2-1, with TRBD2 matching 9 bases. The germline CDR1 and CDR2 sequences are MNHEY and SVGEGT. The CDR3 consists of 15 residues. The trim removed 5 bases at V and 8 bases at J, leaving 10 bases unmatched. This CDR3 is CASSTLGTSYDEQFF. For the CDR3, the DNA is TGTGCCAGCAGTACTTTAGGGACTAGCTATGATGAGCAGTTCTTC.

This chain links TRBV29-1 with TRBJ1-5, with a tentative D call TRBD1 (5 bases). Germline CDR1 SQVTM, CDR2 ANQGSEA. CDR3 length: 13 residues. The germline V and J ends were trimmed by 7 bases and 3 bases, with 13 bases remaining between them. CDR3 loop: CSATGGVNQPQHF. CDR3 coding DNA: TGCAGCGCAACGGGGGGGGTCAATCAGCCCCAGCATTTT.

The chain carries TRBV7-2 and TRBJ2-2; 8 bases map to TRBD2. J lost 6 bases, V lost 5 bases, and 11 bases had no gene match. The germline V gene encodes CDR1 SGHTA and CDR2 FQGNSA. The CDR3 runs 16 residues. CDR3 amino acids: CASSPFRGGLSGELFF. The CDR3 DNA follows: TGTGCCAGCAGCCCCTTCCGGGGGGGCCTCTCCGGGGAGCTGTTTTTT.

The chain links TRBV5-1 to TRBJ1-4; TRBD1 might be the D (5 bases). Germline loops: CDR1 SGHRS, CDR2 YFSETQ. V was shortened by 0 bases and J by 5 bases, with 17 bases between the two germline ends. The CDR3 contains 17 residues. CDR3 in DNA: TGCGCCAGCAGCTTGGGGGGCCTAAAGGAGCTAAATGAAAAACTGTTTTTT. It encodes CASSLGGLKELNEKLFF.

V gene TRBV7-8 combines with J gene TRBJ1-1; a possible D gene is TRBD1 (6 bases). Germline V gives CDR1 SGHVS, CDR2 FQNEAQ. Trimming removed 3 bases at V and 1 base at J, with 9 bases between. The CDR3 extends over 14 amino acids. The CDR3 coding sequence is TGTGCCAGCAGCTTCGGACAGCCGAACACTGAAGCTTTCTTT. It is translated as CASSFGQPNTEAFF.

V usage is TRBV6-2 or TRBV6-3 and J usage is TRBJ2-7, with 12 bases lining up with TRBD1. J lost 6 bases, V lost 1 base, and 4 bases had no gene match. Germline values: CDR1 MNHEY, CDR2 SVGEGT. The length of the CDR3 is 15 residues. The DNA for the CDR3 is TGTGCCAGCAGTTACTGGGGACAGGGGGCTAGCGAGCAGTACTTC. Residues: CASSYWGQGASEQYF.

The CDR3 loop is CASSATGTSTDTQYF. CDR3 coding DNA: TGTGCCAGCAGCGCTACAGGAACTAGCACAGATACGCAGTATTTT. V is TRBV9 and J is TRBJ2-3, with TRBD1 as a possible D gene (5 bases). Trimming stripped 3 bases from V and 0 bases from J, with 11 bases between. Germline V gene sequence: CDR1 SGDLS, CDR2 YYNGEE. The CDR3 length is 15 residues.